This T cell receptor beta chain derives from a study of cytomegalovirus exposure and HLA in healthy donors. TCRdb keeps only in-frame clones here, not all; method: immunoSEQ multiplex PCR. The profile shows 90,000 to 150,000 clones, 88% of them singletons. Sequencing was done on a sample of PBMCs. This sequence originates from a man between 18 and 35 years old in good health and CMV-seronegative.

This CDR3 is CASSSEEGHGNEQFF. DNA of the CDR3: TGTGCCAGCAGCTCCGAGGAGGGGCATGGGAATGAGCAGTTCTTC. The J gene is TRBJ2-1, the V gene TRBV5-4; possible D gene TRBD2, 6 bases. The CDR3 has 15 amino acids. V was shortened by 3 bases and J by 7 bases, with 17 bases between the two germline ends. Germline V gene sequence: CDR1 SGHNT, CDR2 YYREEE (reference sequence). Based on the CDR3 plus reference TRBV5-4 and TRBJ2-1, the full variable domain is ETGVTQSPTHLIKTRGQQVTLRCSSQSGHNTVSWYQQALGQGPQFIFQYYREEENGRGNFPPRFSGLQFPNYSSELNVNALELDDSALYLCASSSEEGHGNEQFFGPGTRLTVL.